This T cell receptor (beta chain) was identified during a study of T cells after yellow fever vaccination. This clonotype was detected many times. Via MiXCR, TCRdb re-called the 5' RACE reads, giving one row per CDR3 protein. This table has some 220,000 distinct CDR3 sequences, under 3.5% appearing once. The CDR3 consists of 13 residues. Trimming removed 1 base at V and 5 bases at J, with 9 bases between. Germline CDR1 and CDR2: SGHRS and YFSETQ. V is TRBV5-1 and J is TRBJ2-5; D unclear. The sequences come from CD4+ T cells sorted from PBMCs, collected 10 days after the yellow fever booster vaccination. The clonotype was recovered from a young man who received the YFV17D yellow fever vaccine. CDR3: CASSLFRGETQYF. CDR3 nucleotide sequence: TGCGCCAGCAGCTTGTTCCGTGGGGAGACCCAGTACTTC.